What follows describes a single T cell receptor beta chain. Its antigen is undetermined. The assay was immunoSEQ multiplex PCR, and TCRdb's table has in-frame clones only and misses some. This sample carries roughly 50,000 clones, 89% of them seen once, and the ten largest clones take roughly 6%. The sample comes from a study of OX40 agonist ivuxolimab in advanced cancers. The overall study: Across the patients, intravenous ivuxolimab was delivered every 2 weeks at 0.01 to 10 mg/kg. Study observations and caveats: The specificity for antigen of the expanded peripheral T cells was not determined.

The CDR3 covers 16 residues. The trim removed 5 bases at V and 3 bases at J, leaving 8 bases unmatched. Germline loops: CDR1 PRHDT, CDR2 FYEKMQ (reference sequence). Drawing of blood for sampling happened at baseline, at cycle 4 day 1, and at cycle 7 day 1. The V call is TRBV13, the J call TRBJ2-2; 8 bases agree with TRBD1. The sequenced sample was CD4+ or CD8+ T cells sorted from blood, obtained in a trial of the OX40 agonist ivuxolimab. The sequence derives from an adult with an advanced solid tumor such as melanoma, head and neck, liver or kidney cancer. CDR3 sequence: CASSGPGQGYTGELFF. In DNA form, the CDR3 reads TGTGCCAGCAGCGGCCCCGGACAGGGATACACCGGGGAGCTGTTTTTT. The full variable domain, completed using reference TRBV13 and TRBJ2-2, is AAGVIQSPRHLIKEKRETATLKCYPIPRHDTVYWYQQGPGQDPQFLISFYEKMQSDKGSIPDRFSAQQFSDYHSELNMSSLELGDSALYFCASSGPGQGYTGELFFGEGSRLTVL.